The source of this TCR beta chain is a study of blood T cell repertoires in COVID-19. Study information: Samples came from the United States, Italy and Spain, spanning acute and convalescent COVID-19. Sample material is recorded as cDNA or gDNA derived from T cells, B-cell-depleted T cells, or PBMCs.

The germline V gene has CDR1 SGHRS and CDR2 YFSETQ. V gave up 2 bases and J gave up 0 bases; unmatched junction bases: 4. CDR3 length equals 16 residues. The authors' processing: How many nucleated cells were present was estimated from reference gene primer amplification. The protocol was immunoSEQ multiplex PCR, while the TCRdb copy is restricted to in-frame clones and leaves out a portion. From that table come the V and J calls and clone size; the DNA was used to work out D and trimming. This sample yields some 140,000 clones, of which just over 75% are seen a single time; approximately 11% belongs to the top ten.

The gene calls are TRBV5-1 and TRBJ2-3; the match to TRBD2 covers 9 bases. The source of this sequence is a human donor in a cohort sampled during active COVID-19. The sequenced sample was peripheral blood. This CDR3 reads CASSLTAGGSTDTQYF. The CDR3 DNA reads TGCGCCAGCAGCTTAACAGCGGGGGGTAGCACAGATACGCAGTATTTT. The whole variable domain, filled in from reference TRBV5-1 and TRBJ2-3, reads KAGVTQTPRYLIKTRGQQVTLSCSPISGHRSVSWYQQTPGQGLQFLFEYFSETQRNKGNFPGRFSGRQFSNSRSEMNVSTLELGDSALYLCASSLTAGGSTDTQYFGPGTRLTVL.